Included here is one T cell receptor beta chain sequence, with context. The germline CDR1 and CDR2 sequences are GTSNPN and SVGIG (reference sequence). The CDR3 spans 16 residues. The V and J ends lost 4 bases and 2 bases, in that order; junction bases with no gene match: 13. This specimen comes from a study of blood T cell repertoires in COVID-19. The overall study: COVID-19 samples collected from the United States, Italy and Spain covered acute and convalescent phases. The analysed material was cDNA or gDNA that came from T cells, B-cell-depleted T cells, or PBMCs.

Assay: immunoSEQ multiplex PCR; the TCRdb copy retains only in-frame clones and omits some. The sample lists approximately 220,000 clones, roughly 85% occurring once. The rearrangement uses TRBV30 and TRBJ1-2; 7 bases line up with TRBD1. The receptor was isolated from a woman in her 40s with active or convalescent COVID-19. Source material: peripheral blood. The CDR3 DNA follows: TGTGCCTGGAACCGAATTGACAGGGCATCCAACTATGGCTACACCTTC. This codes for CAWNRIDRASNYGYTF.